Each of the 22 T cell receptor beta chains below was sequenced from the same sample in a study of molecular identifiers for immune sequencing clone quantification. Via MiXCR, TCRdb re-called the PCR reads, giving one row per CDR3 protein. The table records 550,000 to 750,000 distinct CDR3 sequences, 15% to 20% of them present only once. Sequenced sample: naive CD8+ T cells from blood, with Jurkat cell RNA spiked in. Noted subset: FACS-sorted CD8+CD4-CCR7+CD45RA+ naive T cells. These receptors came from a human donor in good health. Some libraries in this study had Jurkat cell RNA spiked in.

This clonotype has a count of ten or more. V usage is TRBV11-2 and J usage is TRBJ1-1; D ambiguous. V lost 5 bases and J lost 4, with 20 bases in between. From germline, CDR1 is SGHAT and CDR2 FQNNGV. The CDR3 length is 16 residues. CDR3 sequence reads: CASSTSNPHIGTEAFF. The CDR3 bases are TGTGCCAGCAGCACTAGCAACCCTCATATTGGCACTGAAGCTTTCTTT.

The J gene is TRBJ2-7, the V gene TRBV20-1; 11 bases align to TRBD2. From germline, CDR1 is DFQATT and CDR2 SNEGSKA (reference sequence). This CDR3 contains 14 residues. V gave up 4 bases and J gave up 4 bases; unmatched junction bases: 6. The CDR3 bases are TGCAGTGCTATCGGGACTAGCGGAGCTTACGAGCAGTACTTC. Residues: CSAIGTSGAYEQYF.

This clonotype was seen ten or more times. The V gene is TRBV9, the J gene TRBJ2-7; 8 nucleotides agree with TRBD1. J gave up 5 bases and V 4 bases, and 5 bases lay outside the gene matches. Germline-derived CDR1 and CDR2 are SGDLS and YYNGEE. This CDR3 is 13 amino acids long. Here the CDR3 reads CASSQTGADEQYF. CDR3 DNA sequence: TGTGCCAGCAGCCAGACAGGGGCAGACGAGCAGTACTTC.

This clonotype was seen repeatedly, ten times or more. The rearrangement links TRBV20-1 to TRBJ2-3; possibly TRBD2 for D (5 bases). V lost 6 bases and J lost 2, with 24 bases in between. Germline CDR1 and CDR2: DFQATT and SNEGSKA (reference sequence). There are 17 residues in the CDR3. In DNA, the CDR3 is TGCAGTGCCGAGATCCCGTGGGGAGAAAGCACCACAGATACGCAGTATTTT. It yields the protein CSAEIPWGESTTDTQYF.

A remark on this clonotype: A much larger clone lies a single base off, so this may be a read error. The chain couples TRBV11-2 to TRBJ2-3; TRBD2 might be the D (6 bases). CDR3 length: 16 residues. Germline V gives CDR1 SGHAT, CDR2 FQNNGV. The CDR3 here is CAGSLSVSGSTDTQYF. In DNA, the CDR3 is TGTGCCGGCAGCTTATCGGTTAGCGGTAGCACAGATACGCAGTATTTT.

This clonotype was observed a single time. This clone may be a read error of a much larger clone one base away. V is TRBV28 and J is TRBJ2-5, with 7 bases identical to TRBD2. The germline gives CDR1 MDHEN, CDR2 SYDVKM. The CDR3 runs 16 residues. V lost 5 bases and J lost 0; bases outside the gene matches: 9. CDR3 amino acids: CASSLSGSGYQETQYF. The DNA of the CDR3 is TGTGCCAGCAGTCTTTCAGGTAGCGGGTACCAAGAGACCCAGTACTTC.

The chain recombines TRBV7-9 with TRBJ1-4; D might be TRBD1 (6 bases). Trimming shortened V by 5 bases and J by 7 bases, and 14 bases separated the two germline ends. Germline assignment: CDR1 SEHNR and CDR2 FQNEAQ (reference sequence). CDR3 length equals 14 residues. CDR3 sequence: CASSGRGGREKLFF. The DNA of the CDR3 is TGTGCCAGCAGCGGCCGAGGGGGGCGTGAAAAACTGTTTTTT. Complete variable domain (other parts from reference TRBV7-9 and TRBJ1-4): DTGVSQNPRHKITKRGQNVTFRCDPISEHNRLYWYRQTLGQGPEFLTYFQNEAQLEKSRLLSDRFSAERPKGSFSTLEIQRTEQGDSAMYLCASSGRGGREKLFFGSGTQLSVL.

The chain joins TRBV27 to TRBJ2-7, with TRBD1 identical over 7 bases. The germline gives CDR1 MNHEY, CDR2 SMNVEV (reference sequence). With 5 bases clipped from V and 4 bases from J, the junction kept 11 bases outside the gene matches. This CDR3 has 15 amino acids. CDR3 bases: TGTGCCAGCAGTAGAGACGGGACAGTAGCTTACGAGCAGTACTTC. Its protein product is CASSRDGTVAYEQYF.

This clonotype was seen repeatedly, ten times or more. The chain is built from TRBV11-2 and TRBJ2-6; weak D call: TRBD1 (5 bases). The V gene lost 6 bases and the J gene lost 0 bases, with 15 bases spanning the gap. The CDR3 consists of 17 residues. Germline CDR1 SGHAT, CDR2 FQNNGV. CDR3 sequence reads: CASSLGVAGSGANVLTF. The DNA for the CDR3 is TGTGCCAGCAGTCTAGGGGTCGCAGGCTCTGGGGCCAACGTCCTGACTTTC.

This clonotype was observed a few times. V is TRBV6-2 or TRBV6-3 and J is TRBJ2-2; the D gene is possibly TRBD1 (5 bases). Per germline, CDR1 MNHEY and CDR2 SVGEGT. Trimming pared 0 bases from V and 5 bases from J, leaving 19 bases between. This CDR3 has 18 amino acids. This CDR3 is CASSYSTPQGLGTGELFF. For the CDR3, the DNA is TGTGCCAGCAGTTACTCGACCCCCCAGGGATTAGGGACCGGGGAGCTGTTTTTT.

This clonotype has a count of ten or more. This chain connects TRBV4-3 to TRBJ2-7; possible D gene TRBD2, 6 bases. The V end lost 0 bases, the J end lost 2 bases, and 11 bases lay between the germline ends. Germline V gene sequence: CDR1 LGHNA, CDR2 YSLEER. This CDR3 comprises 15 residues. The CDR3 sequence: CASSQDWGVAYEQYF. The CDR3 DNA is TGCGCCAGCAGCCAAGATTGGGGGGTAGCCTACGAGCAGTACTTC.

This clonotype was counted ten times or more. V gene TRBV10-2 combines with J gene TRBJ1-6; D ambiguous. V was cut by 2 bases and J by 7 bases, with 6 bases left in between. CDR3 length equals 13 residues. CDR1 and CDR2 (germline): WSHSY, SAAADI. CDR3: CASSEDGNSPLHF. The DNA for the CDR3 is TGCGCCAGCAGTGAGGACGGCAATTCACCCCTCCACTTT.

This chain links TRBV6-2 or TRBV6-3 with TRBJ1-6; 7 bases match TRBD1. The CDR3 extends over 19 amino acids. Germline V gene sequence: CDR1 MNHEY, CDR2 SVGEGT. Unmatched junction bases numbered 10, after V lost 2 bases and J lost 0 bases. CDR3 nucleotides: TGTGCCAGCAGTTACGCTTCCGGGACAGCAATCTCCTATAATTCACCCCTCCACTTT. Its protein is CASSYASGTAISYNSPLHF.

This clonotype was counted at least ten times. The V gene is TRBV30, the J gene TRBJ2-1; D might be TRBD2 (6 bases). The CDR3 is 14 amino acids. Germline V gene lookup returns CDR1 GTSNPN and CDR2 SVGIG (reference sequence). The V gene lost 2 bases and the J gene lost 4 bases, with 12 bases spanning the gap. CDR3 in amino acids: CAWSFGGEYNEQFF. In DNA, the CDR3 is TGTGCCTGGAGTTTCGGCGGGGAATACAATGAGCAGTTCTTC.

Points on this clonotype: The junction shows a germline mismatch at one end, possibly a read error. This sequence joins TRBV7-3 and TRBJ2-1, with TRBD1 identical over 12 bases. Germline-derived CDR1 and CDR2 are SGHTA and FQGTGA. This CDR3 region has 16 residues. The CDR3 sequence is CASSPGQGASYNEQSF. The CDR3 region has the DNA TGTGCCAGCAGCCCGGGACAGGGGGCCTCCTACAATGAGCAGTCCTTC.

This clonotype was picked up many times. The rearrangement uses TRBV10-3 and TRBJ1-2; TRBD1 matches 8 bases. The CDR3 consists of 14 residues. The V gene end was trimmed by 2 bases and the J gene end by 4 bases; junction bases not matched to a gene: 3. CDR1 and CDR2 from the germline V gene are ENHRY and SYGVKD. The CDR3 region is CAISEQGTGYGYTF. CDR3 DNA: TGTGCCATCAGTGAGCAGGGGACAGGCTATGGCTACACCTTC.

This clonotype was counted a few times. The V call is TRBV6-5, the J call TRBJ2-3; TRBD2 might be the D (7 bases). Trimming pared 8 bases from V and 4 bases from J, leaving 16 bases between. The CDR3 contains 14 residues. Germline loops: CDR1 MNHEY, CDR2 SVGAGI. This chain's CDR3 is CASGGAGWPDTQYF. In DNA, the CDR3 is TGTGCCAGCGGGGGGGCAGGGTGGCCAGATACGCAGTATTTT.

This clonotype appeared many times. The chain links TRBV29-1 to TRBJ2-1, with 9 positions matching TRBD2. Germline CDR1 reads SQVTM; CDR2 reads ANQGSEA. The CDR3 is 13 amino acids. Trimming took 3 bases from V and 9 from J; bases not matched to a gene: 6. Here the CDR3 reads CSVDVAGDGEQFF. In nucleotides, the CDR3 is TGCAGCGTTGATGTAGCGGGAGACGGTGAGCAGTTCTTC.

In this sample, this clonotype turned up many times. CDR3 sequence (DNA): TGTGCCAGCAGCTTAATAGGAACAAACACAGATACGCAGTATTTT. Amino acids: CASSLIGTNTDTQYF. This chain joins TRBV7-3 and TRBJ2-3, with D uncertain. V lost 1 base, J lost 2 bases, and 10 bases lay in between. The CDR3 sequence is 15 residues long. CDR1 is SGHTA and CDR2 is FQGTGA in the germline V gene.

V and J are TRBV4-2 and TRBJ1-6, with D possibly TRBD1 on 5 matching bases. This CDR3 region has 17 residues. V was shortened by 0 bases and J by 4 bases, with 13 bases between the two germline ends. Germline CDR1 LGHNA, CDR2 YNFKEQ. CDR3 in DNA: TGTGCCAGCAGCCAAGATGTCTCAGGGTTTTATAATTCACCCCTCCACTTT. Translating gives CASSQDVSGFYNSPLHF.

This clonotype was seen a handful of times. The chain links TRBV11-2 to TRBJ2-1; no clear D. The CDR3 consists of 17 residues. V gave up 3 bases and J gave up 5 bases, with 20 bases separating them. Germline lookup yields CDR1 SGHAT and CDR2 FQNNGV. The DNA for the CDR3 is TGTGCCAGCAGCTTCGGACCACACGACTCCTTCAACAATGAGCAGTTCTTC. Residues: CASSFGPHDSFNNEQFF.

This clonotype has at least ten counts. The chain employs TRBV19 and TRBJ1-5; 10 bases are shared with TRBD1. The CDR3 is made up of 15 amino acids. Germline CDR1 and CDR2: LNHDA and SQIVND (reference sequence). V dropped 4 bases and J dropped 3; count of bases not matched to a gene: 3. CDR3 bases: TGTGCCAGTAGTAGGGGACAGGGGAACAATCAGCCCCAGCATTTT. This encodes CASSRGQGNNQPQHF. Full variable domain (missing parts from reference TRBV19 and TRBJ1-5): DGGITQSPKYLFRKEGQNVTLSCEQNLNHDAMYWYRQDPGQGLRLIYYSQIVNDFQKGDIAEGYSVSREKKESFPLTVTSAQKNPTAFYLCASSRGQGNNQPQHFGDGTRLSIL.